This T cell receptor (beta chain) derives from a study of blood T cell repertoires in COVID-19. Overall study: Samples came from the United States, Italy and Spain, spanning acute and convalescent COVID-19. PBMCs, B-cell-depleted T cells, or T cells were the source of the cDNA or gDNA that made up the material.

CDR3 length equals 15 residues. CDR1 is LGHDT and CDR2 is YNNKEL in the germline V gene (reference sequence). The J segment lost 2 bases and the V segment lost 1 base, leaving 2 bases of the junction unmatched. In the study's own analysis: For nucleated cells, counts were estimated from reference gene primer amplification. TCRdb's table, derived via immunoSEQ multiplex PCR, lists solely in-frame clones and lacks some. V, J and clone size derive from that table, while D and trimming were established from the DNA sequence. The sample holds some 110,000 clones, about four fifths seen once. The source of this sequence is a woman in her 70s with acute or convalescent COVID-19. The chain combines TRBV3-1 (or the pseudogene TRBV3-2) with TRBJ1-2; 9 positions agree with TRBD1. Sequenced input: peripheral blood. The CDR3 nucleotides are TGTGCCAGCAGCCAAGTGGGGACAGGGAACTATGGCTACACCTTC. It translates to CASSQVGTGNYGYTF.